This T cell receptor beta chain is from a study of beta chain features in type 1 diabetes. This clone was seen a few times. What it binds is not known. The same CDR3 is also encoded by other DNA sequences in this sample. Of the isolated RNA, all was reverse transcribed, and so the sequenced material was expressed TCRB transcripts. TCRdb keeps only in-frame clones here, not all; method: immunoSEQ multiplex PCR. This table holds a few hundred thousand clones, around 12% found once. In germline, CDR1 is SQVTM, CDR2 ANQGSEA. The J segment lost 4 bases and the V segment lost 4 bases, leaving 0 bases of the junction unmatched. The CDR3 runs 12 residues. Findings of the study overall: Within each of all four CD4+ subsets, Type 1 diabetes patients had TCRB CDR3s that were moderately but significantly shorter. A PCR bias possibly favoring shorter templates would apply equally to patients and controls. Type 1 diabetes patients showed fewer insertions and more deletions at VDJ junctions.

Blood was collected once per donor into heparin, averaging about 110 mL. Sorting that relied on CD45RO/CCR7/CD25/CD127/CD95/CD27 yielded CD4+ naive, central memory, regulatory and stem cell-like memory cells. The rearrangement joins TRBV29-1 to TRBJ2-3; 9 positions agree with TRBD2. The receptor's source is a woman under 30 with type 1 diabetes. Sequencing used naive CD4+ T cells from blood. The CDR3 nucleotides are TGCAGCGTTGGACTAGCGGCAGATACGCAGTATTTT. Its protein is CSVGLAADTQYF.